These 15 T cell receptor beta chains were sequenced from one sample in a study of response to subunit inactivated influenza vaccine. TCRdb redid the calling of the RT-PCR reads with MiXCR, one entry per CDR3 protein. The table records roughly 570,000 distinct CDR3 sequences, around 15% of them present only once. The sample was PBMCs from blood, taken about 12 days after vaccination. Source of these receptors: a man aged 45-60 years who received an inactivated influenza vaccine.

V and J are TRBV5-1 and TRBJ2-7; 8 bases agree with TRBD1. Trimming removed 2 bases from V and 5 bases from J; junction bases left unmatched: 3. The CDR3 loop spans 13 amino acids. Germline CDR1 is SGHRS and CDR2 is YFSETQ. The CDR3 loop reads CASSLPGGDEQYF. The CDR3 DNA reads TGCGCCAGCAGCTTACCAGGGGGCGACGAGCAGTACTTC.

This clonotype was counted at least ten times. The rearrangement uses TRBV4-1 and TRBJ2-5; possibly TRBD2 for D (6 bases). Germline CDR1 and CDR2: MGHRA and YSYEKL. The V end was cut by 1 base, the J end by 2 bases, with 8 bases between. The length of the CDR3 is 14 residues. The CDR3 region has the DNA TGCGCCAGCAGCCAAGCGGACTATCAAGAGACCCAGTACTTC. Translation: CASSQADYQETQYF.

The chain carries TRBV6-5 and TRBJ2-1, with D perhaps being TRBD1 or TRBD2 (6 bases each). The CDR3 sequence is 12 residues long. V shed 5 bases and J shed 7 bases, with 9 bases lying between them. The germline CDR1 and CDR2 sequences are MNHEY and SVGAGI. CDR3 in amino acids: CASSKGGNEQFF. In DNA form, the CDR3 reads TGTGCCAGCAGTAAGGGGGGTAATGAGCAGTTCTTC.

This clonotype was seen ten or more times. CDR3 nucleotide sequence: TGTGCCAGCAGCTTAGTGGAGAACAGTAACACTGAAGCTTTCTTT. Translated: CASSLVENSNTEAFF. This rearrangement joins TRBV7-8 to TRBJ1-1, with D unresolved. The CDR3 extends over 15 amino acids. Germline V gene data show CDR1 as SGHVS and CDR2 as FQNEAQ. The V end was cut by 1 base, the J end by 2 bases, with 11 bases between.

V usage is TRBV4-2 and J usage is TRBJ2-1; D is possibly TRBD1 (5 bases). Trimming took off 4 bases at V and 6 bases at J, with 10 bases between the two ends. Germline V gene data show CDR1 as LGHNA and CDR2 as YNFKEQ. This CDR3 spans 13 amino acids. As DNA, the CDR3 is TGTGCCAGCAGCCCCAGGGATCTCAATGAGCAGTTCTTC. As protein: CASSPRDLNEQFF.

The V gene is TRBV6-2 or TRBV6-3, the J gene TRBJ1-2, with 9 positions matching TRBD1. The trim removed 6 bases at V and 8 bases at J, leaving 16 bases unmatched. Germline CDR1 reads MNHEY; CDR2 reads SVGEGT. The CDR3 is 16 amino acids. CDR3 in amino acids: CASSQQTPGTGSGYTF. DNA of the CDR3: TGTGCCAGCAGCCAACAAACCCCGGGGACAGGGAGCGGCTACACCTTC.

V gene TRBV25-1 combines with J gene TRBJ2-5; TRBD2 is a possible D gene (5 bases). V was pared by 8 bases and J by 4 bases, with 14 bases between. Germline assignment: CDR1 MGHDK and CDR2 SYGVNS. CDR3 length equals 13 residues. The CDR3 is CASSSWVGETQYF. The CDR3 bases are TGTGCCAGCTCTAGCTGGGTGGGAGAGACCCAGTACTTC. Full variable domain (missing parts from reference TRBV25-1 and TRBJ2-5): EADIYQTPRYLVIGTGKKITLECSQTMGHDKMYWYQQDPGMELHLIHYSYGVNSTEKGDLSSESTVSRIRTEHFPLTLESARPSHTSQYLCASSSWVGETQYFGPGTRLLVL.

This clonotype has at least ten counts. The chain carries TRBV12-3 or TRBV12-4 and TRBJ2-7, with unresolved D. The V end was cut by 6 bases, the J end by 2 bases, with 5 bases between. The CDR3 covers 11 residues. The CDR3 loop is CASSSTYEQYF. CDR3 in DNA: TGTGCCAGCAGCTCCACCTACGAGCAGTACTTC.

This clonotype was picked up a small number of times. The chain couples TRBV6-2 or TRBV6-3 to TRBJ1-1; 10 bases are a match to TRBD1. Germline trimming cut 8 bases from V and 6 bases from J; bases unmatched to any gene: 15. In germline, CDR1 is MNHEY, CDR2 SVGEGT. The CDR3 is 16 residues long. CDR3 amino acids: CASGPPPGQGIAEAFF. The CDR3 DNA follows: TGTGCCAGCGGGCCGCCCCCGGGACAGGGGATAGCTGAAGCTTTCTTT.

V usage is TRBV11-2 and J usage is TRBJ2-1; TRBD2 aligns across 9 bases. This CDR3 comprises 15 residues. With V trimmed by 1 base and J by 5 bases, 3 bases remained unmatched. The germline V gene has CDR1 SGHAT and CDR2 FQNNGV. The CDR3 DNA reads as TGTGCCAGCAGCTTAGTAGCGGGAGCCCACAATGAGCAGTTCTTC. It is translated as CASSLVAGAHNEQFF.

The rearrangement joins TRBV6-2 or TRBV6-3 to TRBJ2-1; 8 nucleotides line up with TRBD1. CDR1 is MNHEY and CDR2 is SVGEGT in the germline V gene. The V gene end was trimmed by 3 bases and the J gene end by 3 bases; junction bases not matched to a gene: 7. This CDR3 spans 16 amino acids. CDR3 nucleotide sequence: TGTGCCAGCAGTTATCAACCGGGACAGGTCTACAATGAGCAGTTCTTC. Amino acids: CASSYQPGQVYNEQFF.

This chain links TRBV6-2 or TRBV6-3 with TRBJ2-3, with 8 bases aligning to TRBD2. Germline V gene data show CDR1 as MNHEY and CDR2 as SVGEGT. This CDR3 has 13 residues. With 2 bases clipped from V and 9 bases from J, the junction kept 4 bases outside the gene matches. The CDR3 protein is CASSYSGGQTQYF. CDR3 nucleotide sequence: TGTGCCAGCAGTTACAGCGGGGGTCAAACGCAGTATTTT.

The chain combines TRBV5-1 with TRBJ2-1, with D possibly being TRBD1 or TRBD2 (5 bases each). The V gene's germline CDR1 is SGHRS and CDR2 YFSETQ. This CDR3 region has 13 residues. Trimming took 1 base from V and 8 from J, leaving 10 bases between them. In DNA, the CDR3 is TGCGCCAGCAGCTTGTACCGGGGCGATGAGCAGTTCTTC. Protein sequence: CASSLYRGDEQFF.

V usage is TRBV5-1 and J usage is TRBJ2-1; D gene uncertain. This CDR3 has 15 amino acids. The V gene's germline CDR1 is SGHRS and CDR2 YFSETQ. The V and J ends lost 2 bases and 0 bases respectively, with 9 bases between them. The DNA of the CDR3 is TGCGCCAGCAGCTTTCAATCGAGCTCCTACAATGAGCAGTTCTTC. Its protein product is CASSFQSSSYNEQFF.

CDR3 coding DNA: TGCAGTGCTAGAGCCAAACAGGGGTTGAGCTCTGGAAACACCATATATTTT. Protein product: CSARAKQGLSSGNTIYF. This chain connects TRBV20-1 to TRBJ1-3; 7 nucleotides align to TRBD1. Germline V gene data show CDR1 as DFQATT and CDR2 as SNEGSKA (reference sequence). The V segment lost 1 base and the J segment 0 bases; nucleotides outside the gene matches: 9. This CDR3 contains 17 residues.